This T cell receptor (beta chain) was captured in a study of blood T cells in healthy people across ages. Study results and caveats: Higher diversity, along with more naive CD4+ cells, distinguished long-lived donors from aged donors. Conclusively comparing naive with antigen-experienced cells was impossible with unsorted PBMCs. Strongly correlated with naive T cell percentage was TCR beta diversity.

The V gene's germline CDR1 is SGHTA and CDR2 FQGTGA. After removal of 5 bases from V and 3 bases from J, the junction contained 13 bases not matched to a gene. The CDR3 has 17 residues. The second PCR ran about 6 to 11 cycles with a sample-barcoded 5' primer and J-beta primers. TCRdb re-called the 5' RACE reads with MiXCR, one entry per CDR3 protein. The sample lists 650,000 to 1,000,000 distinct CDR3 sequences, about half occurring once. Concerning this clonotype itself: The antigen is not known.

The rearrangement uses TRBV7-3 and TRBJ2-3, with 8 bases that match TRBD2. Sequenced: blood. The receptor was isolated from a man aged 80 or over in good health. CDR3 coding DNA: TGTGCCAGCAGCCCAACCCTCGGCGCGGGAGGAACAGATACGCAGTATTTT. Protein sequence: CASSPTLGAGGTDTQYF.